Sequencing of this T cell receptor (beta chain) was carried out in a study of blood T cell repertoires in COVID-19. The table came from immunoSEQ multiplex PCR; TCRdb's copy has only in-frame clones and leaves some out. The repertoire holds approximately 160,000 clones, with just under 85% as singletons. Sequencing used peripheral blood. This receptor was identified in a man aged 40-49 years who had recovered from COVID-19.

CDR3 region: CASSLGGGQGPYTF. Written as DNA, the CDR3 is TGTGCCAGCAGCTTAGGGGGGGGACAGGGGCCCTACACCTTC. V and J are TRBV11-2 and TRBJ1-2; 10 positions agree with TRBD1. Germline-derived CDR1 and CDR2 are SGHAT and FQNNGV. CDR3 size: 14 residues. V lost 1 base to trimming and J lost 10 bases; unmatched junction nucleotides: 6.